Listed here are 32 T cell receptor beta chains from one sample, sequenced in a study of OX40 agonist ivuxolimab in advanced cancers. The data were produced by immunoSEQ multiplex PCR, yet TCRdb's version contains in-frame clones alone and is incomplete. The sample comprises approximately 62,000 clones, 80% to 95% of which are singletons, and 13% rests with the top ten. The source was CD4+ or CD8+ T cells sorted from blood, collected in a trial of the OX40 agonist ivuxolimab. The receptors shown here come from an adult with an advanced solid tumor such as melanoma, head and neck, liver or kidney cancer.

The chain joins TRBV5-6 to TRBJ2-1, with D possibly matching TRBD1 (6 bases). Germline CDR1 SGHDT, CDR2 YYEEEE. V dropped 4 bases and J dropped 0 bases, with 11 bases sitting between them. This CDR3 is 15 amino acids long. CDR3 region: CASSNGQSSYNEQFF. The DNA of the CDR3 is TGTGCCAGCAGCAACGGACAGAGCTCCTACAATGAGCAGTTCTTC.

The chain recombines TRBV15 with TRBJ1-2; no firm D call. Trimming shortened V by 4 bases and J by 0 bases, and 12 bases separated the two germline ends. The CDR3 consists of 15 residues. Germline lookup yields CDR1 LNHNV and CDR2 YYDKDF (reference sequence). CDR3 protein: CATSKPGEPNYGYTF. Written as DNA, the CDR3 is TGTGCCACCAGCAAGCCGGGAGAACCTAACTATGGCTACACCTTC.

The chain employs TRBV5-1 and TRBJ2-3; the D call may be TRBD1 or TRBD2 (5 bases each). CDR3 length equals 15 residues. V was pared by 2 bases and J by 1 base, with 11 bases between. Per germline, CDR1 SGHRS and CDR2 YFSETQ. In DNA form, the CDR3 reads TGCGCCAGCAGCTTAAGAGGGGTAGGCACAGATACGCAGTATTTT. As protein: CASSLRGVGTDTQYF.

The chain recombines TRBV27 with TRBJ2-2; weak D call: TRBD2 (5 bases). This CDR3 region has 13 residues. Germline values: CDR1 MNHEY, CDR2 SMNVEV (reference sequence). The V end was cut by 2 bases, the J end by 4 bases, with 5 bases between. The CDR3 coding sequence is TGTGCCAGCAGTTTAGGAGGCACCGGGGAGCTGTTTTTT. Encoded protein: CASSLGGTGELFF.

V usage is TRBV4-1 and J usage is TRBJ1-1; TRBD1 agrees at 10 bases. Germline V gives CDR1 MGHRA, CDR2 YSYEKL. J was trimmed by 5 bases and V by 3 bases; bases with no gene match: 6. This CDR3 has 15 amino acids. CDR3 DNA: TGCGCCAGCAGCCATTTCGGACAGGGGGGAACTGAAGCTTTCTTT. This sequence encodes CASSHFGQGGTEAFF.

This clone has a single count. The J gene is TRBJ1-1, the V gene TRBV27; tentatively, D is TRBD1 (5 bases). Trimming removed 0 bases at V and 6 bases at J, with 8 bases between. The CDR3 spans 13 residues. CDR1 and CDR2 from the germline V gene are MNHEY and SMNVEV (reference sequence). The CDR3 DNA reads TGTGCCAGCAGTTTATCGGCAGGGCCTGAAGCTTTCTTT. It codes for CASSLSAGPEAFF.

The chain joins TRBV5-6 to TRBJ1-1; the D is unclear. Trimming left V 7 bases short and J 4 bases short, with 11 bases between. Per germline, CDR1 SGHDT and CDR2 YYEEEE. This CDR3 has 12 residues. DNA for the CDR3: TGTGCCAGCGCAGCGGGGAGCACTGAAGCTTTCTTT. Amino acids: CASAAGSTEAFF.

This chain uses TRBV9 with TRBJ2-3; maybe TRBD1 (6 bases). V gave up 6 bases and J gave up 2 bases, with 19 bases separating them. The germline V gene encodes CDR1 SGDLS and CDR2 YYNGEE. CDR3 length equals 16 residues. This CDR3 reads CASNLNRDTFTDTQYF. The DNA of the CDR3 is TGTGCCAGCAACTTAAACCGGGACACTTTCACAGATACGCAGTATTTT.

V gene TRBV18 combines with J gene TRBJ2-2; D call uncertain. The CDR3 is 13 amino acids. With 7 bases removed from V and 0 bases from J, the gap between germline ends came to 6 bases. CDR1 and CDR2 (germline): KGHSH, LQKENI. The CDR3 loop reads CASFGPNTGELFF. CDR3 sequence (DNA): TGTGCCAGCTTTGGACCGAACACCGGGGAGCTGTTTTTT.

This chain uses TRBV29-1 with TRBJ2-1, with D hard to call. Germline assignment: CDR1 SQVTM and CDR2 ANQGSEA. The ends were cut back, 2 bases at V and 4 bases at J, with 9 bases in the middle. CDR3 length equals 13 residues. The CDR3 nucleotides are TGCAGCGTTGAACCCACGGCGTACAATGAGCAGTTCTTC. The encoded protein is CSVEPTAYNEQFF.

This clone was seen a single time. The chain is built from TRBV7-9 and TRBJ2-1; 10 bases line up with TRBD2. The J segment lost 2 bases and the V segment lost 1 base, leaving 2 bases of the junction unmatched. The CDR3 is 16 amino acids. Per the germline V gene, CDR1 is SEHNR and CDR2 is FQNEAQ (reference sequence). The CDR3, as DNA: TGTGCCAGCAGCTTAGTCAGCGGGAGGGCCTACAATGAGCAGTTCTTC. Amino acid sequence: CASSLVSGRAYNEQFF.

J is TRBJ2-2 and V is TRBV6-5, with 9 bases that match TRBD2. Losses at the gene ends were 2 bases for V and 5 bases for J; bases not matched to a gene: 0. The CDR3 is 14 residues long. Per the germline V gene, CDR1 is MNHEY and CDR2 is SVGAGI. In nucleotides, the CDR3 is TGTGCCAGCAGTTACCTAGCGGGAACCGGGGAGCTGTTTTTT. It is translated as CASSYLAGTGELFF.

This chain links TRBV4-3 with TRBJ2-7; D gene uncertain. Trimming removed 0 bases from V and 2 bases from J, with 14 bases in between. This CDR3 is built from 16 residues. CDR1 and CDR2 from the germline V gene are LGHNA and YSLEER. CDR3 bases: TGCGCCAGCAGCCAAGAAATGGGTTCACTGACCTACGAGCAGTACTTC. This gives the protein CASSQEMGSLTYEQYF.

The chain couples TRBV27 to TRBJ1-1; no clear D. Germline CDR1 is MNHEY and CDR2 is SMNVEV (reference sequence). The CDR3 extends over 13 amino acids. V dropped 7 bases and J dropped 1 base, with 10 bases sitting between them. This chain's CDR3 is CASMVGQNTEAFF. The CDR3 DNA follows: TGTGCCAGCATGGTAGGGCAGAACACTGAAGCTTTCTTT.

The J gene is TRBJ2-7, the V gene TRBV30; TRBD2 agrees at 9 bases. Unmatched junction bases numbered 13, after V lost 3 bases and J lost 4 bases. The CDR3 covers 16 residues. The V gene's germline CDR1 is GTSNPN and CDR2 SVGIG (reference sequence). This CDR3 reads CAWRVPLGLAGYEQYF. The CDR3 DNA follows: TGTGCCTGGAGGGTTCCACTGGGACTAGCTGGGTACGAGCAGTACTTC. The full variable domain, in which reference TRBV30 and TRBJ2-7 provide the parts outside the CDR3, is SQTIHQWPATLVQPVGSPLSLECTVEGTSNPNLYWYRQAAGRGLQLLFYSVGIGQISSEVPQNLSASRPQDRQFILSSKKLLLSDSGFYLCAWRVPLGLAGYEQYFGPGTRLTVT.

The chain carries TRBV11-2 and TRBJ2-3, with D unclear. V lost 7 bases to trimming and J lost 2 bases, with 19 bases between them. Germline CDR1 is SGHAT and CDR2 is FQNNGV. The CDR3 has 16 amino acids. This CDR3 reads CASTLLLDGYTDTQYF. CDR3 nucleotide sequence: TGTGCCAGCACCCTACTCCTGGACGGTTACACAGATACGCAGTATTTT.

This clone has just one count. The J gene is TRBJ2-7, the V gene TRBV6-1; tentative D call: TRBD2 (5 bases). CDR1 is MNHNS, CDR2 SASEGT, per germline. V dropped 1 base and J dropped 5 bases, with 15 bases sitting between them. This CDR3 comprises 15 residues. The CDR3 region has the DNA TGTGCCAGCAGTGAAGGGGATGGCGGGTTGGACGAGCAGTACTTC. Its protein product is CASSEGDGGLDEQYF.

The chain employs TRBV4-1 and TRBJ2-1; 12 bases align to TRBD2. V was clipped by 4 bases and J by 5 bases; unmatched bases: 9. CDR3 length equals 17 residues. In germline, CDR1 is MGHRA, CDR2 YSYEKL. The CDR3 here is CASSLPSGRALDNEQFF. In DNA, the CDR3 is TGCGCCAGCAGCCTTCCTAGCGGGAGGGCCTTGGACAATGAGCAGTTCTTC.

The chain joins TRBV19 to TRBJ1-5, with D possibly matching TRBD1 (5 bases). The CDR3 is 18 residues long. Germline V gene data show CDR1 as LNHDA and CDR2 as SQIVND (reference sequence). V lost 3 bases to trimming and J lost 5 bases, with 23 bases between them. Written as DNA, the CDR3 is TGTGCCAGTAGTATGGGATCGTTGGGAGGGGTTGTGGATCAGCCCCAGCATTTT. It yields the protein CASSMGSLGGVVDQPQHF.

This chain uses TRBV4-3 with TRBJ2-5, with 12 bases aligning to TRBD2. The J call may be incorrect, as the DNA end agrees better with TRBJ2-7. The CDR3 runs 15 residues. Germline V CDR1 and CDR2: LGHNA, YSLEER. In DNA, the CDR3 is TGCGCCAGCAGCTCAACTAGCGGGGGGTATTACGAGCAGTACTTC. Translated, it gives CASSSTSGGYYEQYF.

The rearrangement joins TRBV7-2 to TRBJ2-3; D call uncertain. Germline CDR1 SGHTA, CDR2 FQGNSA. The CDR3 has 13 residues. Trimming removed 4 bases at V and 7 bases at J, with 12 bases between. Here the CDR3 reads CASSYSYYYTQYF. The CDR3, as DNA: TGTGCCAGCAGCTACTCATACTACTATACGCAGTATTTT.

The chain employs TRBV21-1 and TRBJ2-2. TRBV21-1 is labeled a pseudogene. This CDR3 region has 16 residues. The CDR3 DNA sequence: TGTGCCAGCAGCAGAAGTGGGGGTAGTGACACCGGGGAGCTGTTTTTT. Translation: CASSRSGGSDTGELFF.

This chain links TRBV15 with TRBJ2-7, with unresolved D. CDR3 length equals 14 residues. V shed 5 bases and J shed 5 bases, with 16 bases lying between them. Germline CDR1 is LNHNV and CDR2 is YYDKDF (reference sequence). CDR3 DNA: TGTGCCACCAGCGGAAGAAGGCAGTTCCACGAGCAGTACTTC. Protein: CATSGRRQFHEQYF. The variable domain in full, with the rest retrieved from reference TRBV15 and TRBJ2-7, is DAMVIQNPRYQVTQFGKPVTLSCSQTLNHNVMYWYQQKSSQAPKLLFHYYDKDFNNEADTPDNFQSRRPNTSFCFLDIRSPGLGDTAMYLCATSGRRQFHEQYFGPGTRLTVT.

As regards this clone: A much larger clonotype is one base distant, so this may be a read error. The V gene is TRBV4-2, the J gene TRBJ2-1, with 9 positions matching TRBD2. The CDR3 covers 16 residues. V was clipped by 5 bases and J by 7 bases; unmatched bases: 12. The germline V gene encodes CDR1 LGHNA and CDR2 YNFKEQ. CDR3 DNA sequence: TGTGCCAGCAGCGGGGCAGGCGGGGGGGTTGGGAATGAGCAGTTCTTC. This encodes CASSGAGGGVGNEQFF.

A single count supports this clone. V and J are TRBV29-1 and TRBJ2-7; 10 bases match TRBD2. Germline CDR1 reads SQVTM; CDR2 reads ANQGSEA. The V gene end was trimmed by 2 bases and the J gene end by 0 bases; junction bases not matched to a gene: 1. This CDR3 has 14 amino acids. The CDR3 spells CSVETSGTSYEQYF. The DNA for the CDR3 is TGCAGCGTTGAAACTAGCGGGACCTCCTACGAGCAGTACTTC.

The chain is built from TRBV18 and TRBJ2-7; D is possibly TRBD1 (6 bases). Germline loops: CDR1 KGHSH, CDR2 LQKENI. The V and J ends lost 4 bases and 5 bases respectively, with 21 bases between them. CDR3 size: 16 residues. The CDR3 loop reads CASSRYTGTFDHEQYF. The CDR3 coding sequence is TGTGCCAGCTCACGGTACACAGGGACATTTGACCACGAGCAGTACTTC.

This clone counts as medium-sized (0.01 to 0.1%). This chain joins TRBV7-6 and TRBJ1-2, with 9 bases aligning to TRBD1. The V and J ends lost 5 bases and 4 bases, in that order; junction bases with no gene match: 2. The CDR3 sequence is 13 residues long. CDR1 and CDR2 from the germline V gene are SGHVS and FNYEAQ. The CDR3 protein is CASSADRGYGYTF. The DNA for the CDR3 is TGTGCCAGCAGCGCGGACAGGGGCTATGGCTACACCTTC.

V gene TRBV7-7 combines with J gene TRBJ2-1; TRBD2 matches at 12 bases. The length of the CDR3 is 16 residues. Unmatched junction bases numbered 7, after V lost 3 bases and J lost 7 bases. Per germline, CDR1 SSHAT and CDR2 FNYEAQ (reference sequence). The CDR3 coding sequence is TGTGCCAGCAGCTTGGTTCTAGCGGGAGGGGTAAATGAGCAGTTCTTC. It encodes CASSLVLAGGVNEQFF.

This rearrangement joins TRBV4-2 to TRBJ2-2; no firm D call. V lost 2 bases, J lost 1 base, and 5 bases lay in between. Per germline, CDR1 LGHNA and CDR2 YNFKEQ. This CDR3 contains 14 residues. The CDR3 protein is CASSQPRNTGELFF. The CDR3 DNA follows: TGTGCCAGCAGCCAACCCAGGAACACCGGGGAGCTGTTTTTT.

The chain links TRBV19 to TRBJ2-7; 9 nucleotides agree with TRBD1. V was pared by 6 bases and J by 3 bases, with 6 bases of the junction left unmatched. The germline CDR1 and CDR2 sequences are LNHDA and SQIVND (reference sequence). This CDR3 is 14 amino acids long. In DNA form, the CDR3 reads TGTGCCAGTAGCCAACAGGGGGCAGTCTACGAGCAGTACTTC. This gives the protein CASSQQGAVYEQYF.

This chain joins TRBV2 and TRBJ1-5; no firm D call. V was clipped by 2 bases and J by 1 base, with 9 bases between them. The CDR3 is made up of 15 amino acids. The germline CDR1 and CDR2 sequences are SNHLY and FYNNEI. The CDR3 reads CASSEPGRSNQPQHF. CDR3 coding DNA: TGTGCCAGCAGTGAACCGGGGAGAAGCAATCAGCCCCAGCATTTT. Drawing the rest from reference TRBV2 and TRBJ1-5, the complete variable domain is EPEVTQTPSHQVTQMGQEVILRCVPISNHLYFYWYRQILGQKVEFLVSFYNNEISEKSEIFDDQFSVERPDGSNFTLKIRSTKLEDSAMYFCASSEPGRSNQPQHFGDGTRLSIL.

The chain uses TRBV7-9 and TRBJ1-1; maybe TRBD1 (6 bases). Trimming removed 5 bases from V and 8 bases from J, with 15 bases in between. This CDR3 spans 13 amino acids. Germline lookup yields CDR1 SEHNR and CDR2 FQNEAQ (reference sequence). The CDR3 protein is CASSQAGGWEAFF. CDR3 nucleotides: TGTGCCAGCAGCCAGGCGGGGGGCTGGGAAGCTTTCTTT.